The T cell receptor (beta chain) described here comes from a study of T cell responses to AZD1222 COVID-19 vaccine. Study findings and constraints: Unmutated variant regions are reportedly targeted by nearly half of spike-specific TCRs.

TCRdb keeps only in-frame clones here, not all; method: immunoSEQ multiplex PCR. The repertoire has about 160,000 clones, 90% to 95% of them found once; the top ten carry 0.7% to 0.9%. The CDR3 sequence is 15 residues long. The germline gives CDR1 SGHDT, CDR2 YYEEEE. Losses at the gene ends were 2 bases for V and 2 bases for J; bases not matched to a gene: 4. Concerning this clone: The antigen remains undetermined.

The source was peripheral blood, collected on day 0 of AZD1222 vaccination. The V call is TRBV5-6, the J call TRBJ1-3, with 7 bases aligning to TRBD1. The clonotype originates from an adult in good health. CDR3 sequence: CASSFLDRAGNTIYF. The CDR3 DNA is TGTGCCAGCAGCTTCCTAGACAGGGCTGGAAACACCATATATTTT. Full variable domain (missing parts from reference TRBV5-6 and TRBJ1-3): DAGVTQSPTHLIKTRGQQVTLRCSPKSGHDTVSWYQQALGQGPQFIFQYYEEEERQRGNFPDRFSGHQFPNYSSELNVNALLLGDSALYLCASSFLDRAGNTIYFGEGSWLTVV.